This T cell receptor beta chain appears in the sequencing data of a study of T cell changes during pregnancy in multiple sclerosis. V shed 3 bases and J shed 4 bases, with 12 bases lying between them. The CDR3 contains 14 residues. Germline CDR1 KGHSH, CDR2 LQKENI. This clone was counted only a few times. Repertoires were generated with immunoSEQ multiplex PCR, while TCRdb's copy carries only in-frame clones and drops some. Here the sample spans about 73,000 clones, roughly 90% being singletons. The TCR was taken from a female donor in good health, enrolled as a control in a pregnancy study. V and J are TRBV18 and TRBJ1-1; a possible D gene is TRBD1 (6 bases). The sample consisted of peripheral blood, taken after pregnancy. CDR3 residues: CASSPYQGFTEAFF. The CDR3 DNA sequence: TGTGCCAGCTCACCGTACCAGGGGTTCACTGAAGCTTTCTTT.